This T cell receptor beta chain was identified in a study of shared clonotypes between healthy human individuals. CDR1 and CDR2 from the germline V gene are SGHRS and YFSETQ. This CDR3 contains 14 residues. The junction had 2 bases not matched to a gene; V was cut back by 4 bases and J by 2 bases. TCRdb keeps only in-frame clones here, not all; method: immunoSEQ multiplex PCR. This table holds approximately 2.1 million clones, more than 85% found once. Points on this clone: Other DNA sequences in the same sample also yield this CDR3.

The source material was naive CD4+ T cells from PBMCs. As for subset: CD45RA+ positively selected. The chain has TRBV5-1 and TRBJ2-2; 7 nucleotides line up with TRBD2. The source of this sequence is a man between 18 and 29 years old in good health. Some clones in this sample may be carry-over from other donors' samples. The CDR3: CASSTGLNTGELFF. DNA for the CDR3: TGCGCCAGCAGCACGGGACTAAACACCGGGGAGCTGTTTTTT.